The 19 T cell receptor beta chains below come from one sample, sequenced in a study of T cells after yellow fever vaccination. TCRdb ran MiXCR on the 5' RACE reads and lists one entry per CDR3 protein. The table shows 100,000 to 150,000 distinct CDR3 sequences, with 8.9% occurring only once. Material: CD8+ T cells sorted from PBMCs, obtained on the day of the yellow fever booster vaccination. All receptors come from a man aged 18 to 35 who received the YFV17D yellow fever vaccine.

The CDR3 region has the DNA TGTGCCAGTAGTTATAGTGGGATGGGCACAGATACGCAGTATTTT. It encodes CASSYSGMGTDTQYF. The chain joins TRBV19 to TRBJ2-3; unclear D gene. Germline CDR1 is LNHDA and CDR2 is SQIVND (reference sequence). The CDR3 extends over 15 amino acids. With 5 bases removed from V and 1 base from J, the gap between germline ends came to 13 bases.

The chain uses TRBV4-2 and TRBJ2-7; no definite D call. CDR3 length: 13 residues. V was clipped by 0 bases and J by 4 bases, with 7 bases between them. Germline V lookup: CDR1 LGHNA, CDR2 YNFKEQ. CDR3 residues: CASSQELDYEQYV. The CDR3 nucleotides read TGTGCCAGCAGCCAAGAGCTGGATTACGAGCAGTACGTC.

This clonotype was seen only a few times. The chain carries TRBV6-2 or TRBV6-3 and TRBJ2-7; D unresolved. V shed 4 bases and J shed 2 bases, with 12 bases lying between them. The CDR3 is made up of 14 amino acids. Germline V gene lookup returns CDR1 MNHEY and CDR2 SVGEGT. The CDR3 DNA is TGTGCCAGCAGTTTAAATCTAGTGGCCTACGAGCAGTACGTC. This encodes CASSLNLVAYEQYV.

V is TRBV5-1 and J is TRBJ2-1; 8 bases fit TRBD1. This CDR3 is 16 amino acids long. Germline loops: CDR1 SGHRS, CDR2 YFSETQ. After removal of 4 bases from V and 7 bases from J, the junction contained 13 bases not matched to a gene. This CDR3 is CASSLEADRVWNEQFF. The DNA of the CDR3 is TGCGCCAGCAGCCTGGAAGCGGACAGGGTTTGGAATGAGCAGTTCTTC.

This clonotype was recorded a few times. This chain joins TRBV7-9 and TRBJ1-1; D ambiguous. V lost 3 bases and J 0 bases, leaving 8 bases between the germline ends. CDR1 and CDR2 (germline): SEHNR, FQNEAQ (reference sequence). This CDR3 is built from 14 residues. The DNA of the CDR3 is TGTGCCAGCAGCTTTGCCACCATGAACACTGAAGCTTTCTTT. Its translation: CASSFATMNTEAFF.

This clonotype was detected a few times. The CDR3 DNA is TGCGCCAGCAGCCAAGATACTATGGCAGGCAGCACAGATACGCAGTATTTT. Encoded protein: CASSQDTMAGSTDTQYF. The genes are TRBV4-3 and TRBJ2-3; no clear D. The germline V gene encodes CDR1 LGHNA and CDR2 YSLEER. This CDR3 has 17 residues. The germline V and J ends were trimmed by 0 bases and 0 bases, with 13 bases remaining between them.

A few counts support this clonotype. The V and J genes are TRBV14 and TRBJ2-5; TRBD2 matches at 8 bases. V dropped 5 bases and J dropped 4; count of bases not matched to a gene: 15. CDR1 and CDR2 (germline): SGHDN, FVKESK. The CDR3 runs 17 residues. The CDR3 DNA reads TGTGCCAGCAGCTCTCGGCGGGGGGTGGCGTGGGGAGAGACCCAGTACTTC. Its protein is CASSSRRGVAWGETQYF.

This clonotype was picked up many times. CDR3 sequence: CASRLPDRDTGELFF. In DNA, the CDR3 is TGTGCCAGCAGACTCCCGGACAGGGACACCGGGGAGCTGTTTTTT. The rearrangement links TRBV6-5 to TRBJ2-2; 8 nucleotides match TRBD1. V shed 6 bases and J 3 bases; nucleotides not matched to a gene: 6. Germline CDR1 MNHEY, CDR2 SVGAGI. The CDR3 is 15 amino acids.

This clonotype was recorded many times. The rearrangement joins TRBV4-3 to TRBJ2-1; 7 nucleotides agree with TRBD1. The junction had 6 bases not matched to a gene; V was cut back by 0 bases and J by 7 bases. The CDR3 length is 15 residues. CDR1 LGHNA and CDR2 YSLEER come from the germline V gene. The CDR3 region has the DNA TGCGCCAGCAGCCAAGAACAGGGGATTGGGAATGAGCAGTTCTTC. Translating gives CASSQEQGIGNEQFF.

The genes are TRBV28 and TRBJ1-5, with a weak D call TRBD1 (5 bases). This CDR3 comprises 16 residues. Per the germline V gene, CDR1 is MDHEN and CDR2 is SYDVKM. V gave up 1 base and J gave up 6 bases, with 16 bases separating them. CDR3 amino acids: CASSLSPGMGSQPQHF. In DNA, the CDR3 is TGTGCCAGCAGTTTATCGCCAGGGATGGGCTCTCAGCCCCAGCATTTT.

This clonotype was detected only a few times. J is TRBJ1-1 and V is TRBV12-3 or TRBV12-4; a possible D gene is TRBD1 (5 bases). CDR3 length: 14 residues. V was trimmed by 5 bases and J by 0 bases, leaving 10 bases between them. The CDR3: CASSHRIMNTEAFF. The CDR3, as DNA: TGTGCCAGCAGTCACAGGATTATGAACACTGAAGCTTTCTTT.

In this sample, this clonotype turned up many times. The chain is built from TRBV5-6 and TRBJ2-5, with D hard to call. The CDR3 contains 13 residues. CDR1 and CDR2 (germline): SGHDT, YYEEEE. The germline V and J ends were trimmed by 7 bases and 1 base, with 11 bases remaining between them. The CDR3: CASRRHLQETQYF. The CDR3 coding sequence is TGTGCCAGCCGGCGCCATCTCCAAGAGACCCAGTACTTC.

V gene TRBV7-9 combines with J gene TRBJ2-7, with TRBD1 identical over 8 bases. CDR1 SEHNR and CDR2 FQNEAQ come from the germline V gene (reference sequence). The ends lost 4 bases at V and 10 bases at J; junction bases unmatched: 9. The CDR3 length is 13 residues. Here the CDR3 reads CASSSQGGFDQYF. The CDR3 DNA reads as TGTGCCAGCAGCTCACAGGGGGGTTTTGATCAGTACTTC.

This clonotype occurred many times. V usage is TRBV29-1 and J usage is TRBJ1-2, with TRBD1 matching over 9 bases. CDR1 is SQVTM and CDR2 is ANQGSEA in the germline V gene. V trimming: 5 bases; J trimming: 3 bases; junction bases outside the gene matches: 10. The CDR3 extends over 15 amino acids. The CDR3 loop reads CSVSSTGGRYYGYTF. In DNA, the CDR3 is TGCAGCGTTAGCTCGACAGGGGGGCGCTACTATGGCTACACCTTC. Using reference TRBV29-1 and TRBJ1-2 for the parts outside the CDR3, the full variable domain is SAVISQKPSRDICQRGTSLTIQCQVDSQVTMMFWYRQQPGQSLTLIATANQGSEATYESGFVIDKFPISRPNLTFSTLTVSNMSPEDSSIYLCSVSSTGGRYYGYTFGSGTRLTVV.

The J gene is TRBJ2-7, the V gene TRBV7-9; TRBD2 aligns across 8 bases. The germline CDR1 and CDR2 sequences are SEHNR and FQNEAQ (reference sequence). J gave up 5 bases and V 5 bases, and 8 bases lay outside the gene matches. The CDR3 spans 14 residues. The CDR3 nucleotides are TGTGCCAGCAGCCTACGGACCGGGAGGGACGAGCAGTACTTC. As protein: CASSLRTGRDEQYF.

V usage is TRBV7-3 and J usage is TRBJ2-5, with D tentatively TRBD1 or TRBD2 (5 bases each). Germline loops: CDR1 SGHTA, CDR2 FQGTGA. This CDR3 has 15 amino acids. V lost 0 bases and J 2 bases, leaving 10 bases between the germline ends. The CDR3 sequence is CASSLTLGTQETQYF. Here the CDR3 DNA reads TGTGCCAGCAGCTTAACGTTGGGGACGCAAGAGACCCAGTACTTC.

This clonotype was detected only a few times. The chain's CDR3 is CASSLVEGAQETQYF. In DNA, the CDR3 is TGTGCCAGCAGCTTAGTCGAGGGGGCCCAAGAGACCCAGTACTTC. The chain has TRBV7-9 and TRBJ2-5; 7 bases fit TRBD1. V was pared by 1 base and J by 1 base, with 3 bases of the junction left unmatched. This CDR3 is built from 15 residues. Germline CDR1 and CDR2: SEHNR and FQNEAQ (reference sequence).

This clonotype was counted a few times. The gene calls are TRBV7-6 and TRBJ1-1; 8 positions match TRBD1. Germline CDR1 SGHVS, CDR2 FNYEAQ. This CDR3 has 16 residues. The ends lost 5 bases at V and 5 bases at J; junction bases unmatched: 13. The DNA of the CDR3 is TGTGCCAGCAGCCCCTGGACAGGGAAGGCGACAACTGAAGCTTTCTTT. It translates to CASSPWTGKATTEAFF.

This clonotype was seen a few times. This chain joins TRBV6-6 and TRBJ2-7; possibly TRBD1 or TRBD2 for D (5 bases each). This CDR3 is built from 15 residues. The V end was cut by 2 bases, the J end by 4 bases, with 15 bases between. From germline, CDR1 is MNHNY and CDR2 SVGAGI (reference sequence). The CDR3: CASSYGGGFAYEQYV. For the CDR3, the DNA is TGTGCCAGCAGTTACGGTGGGGGTTTTGCGTACGAGCAGTACGTC.